This T cell receptor (beta chain) was sequenced during a study of blood T cell repertoires in COVID-19. The germline V gene has CDR1 SGHAT and CDR2 FQNNGV. The CDR3 extends over 13 amino acids. Trimming removed 5 bases at V and 4 bases at J, with 9 bases between. As handled by the study authors: Cell counts per sample came from amplifying reference gene primers. Sequenced by immunoSEQ multiplex PCR; TCRdb stores in-frame clones only, minus some. Clone size and the V and J calls come from that table; the DNA yielded D and trimming. The data show some 70,000 clones, with roughly 72% seen just once and about 15% held by the top ten.

V and J are TRBV11-2 and TRBJ1-5; D not certain. Sequenced sample: peripheral blood. This clonotype was sampled from a man in his fifties or sixties with COVID-19, enrolled during active disease. The CDR3: CASSTSGNQPQHF. The CDR3 region has the DNA TGTGCCAGCAGCACATCCGGGAATCAGCCCCAGCATTTT.